What follows are 23 T cell receptor beta chains derived from one specimen sequenced in a study of blood T cells in healthy people across ages (dated by TCRdb to between 2015 and 2017). The library was produced with 5' RACE. This sample was sequenced with an Illumina HiSeq 2500. The second PCR ran for about 7 to 11 cycles and used a J-beta primer mix along with a sample-barcoded 5' primer. TCRdb reanalyzed the raw reads on its own, using fastp at Q25 for trimming and MiXCR for clone calling, and kept in-frame beta chains. Identical CDR3 proteins give one entry, which carries the most common genes and DNA. For this sample the table gives about 1,500,000 distinct CDR3 sequences, of which about 43% were detected only once. The ten largest clones add up to approximately 7.9% of the sample. Sequencing was performed on blood. These receptors came from a woman younger than 35 in good health.

As DNA, the CDR3 is TGCGCCAGCAGCCATATCCGGGATCCGGGCGGGGAGCTGTTTTTT. Translated, it gives CASSHIRDPGGELFF. The chain links TRBV4-1 to TRBJ2-2, with D possibly being TRBD2 (5 bases). V shed 3 bases and J shed 7 bases, with 15 bases lying between them. The CDR3 length is 15 residues. Germline CDR1 is MGHRA and CDR2 is YSYEKL.

This clonotype was picked up many times. This chain connects TRBV3-1 to TRBJ2-7; D uncertain. CDR3 size: 12 residues. V was shortened by 1 base and J by 3 bases, with 4 bases between the two germline ends. Germline CDR1 reads LGHDT; CDR2 reads YNNKEL (reference sequence). CDR3 region: CASSQGHYEQYF. CDR3 DNA sequence: TGTGCCAGCAGCCAAGGCCACTACGAGCAGTACTTC.

The genes are TRBV6-5 and TRBJ1-2; D gene ambiguous. The germline gives CDR1 MNHEY, CDR2 SVGAGI. The CDR3 length is 15 residues. Trimming cost V 0 bases and J 6 bases, with 14 bases left between them. The CDR3 loop is CASSYSSKRHHGYTF. CDR3 bases: TGTGCCAGCAGTTACTCGTCGAAACGGCACCATGGCTACACCTTC.

This rearrangement joins TRBV4-1 to TRBJ2-7; D tentatively fits TRBD1 or TRBD2 (5 bases each). This CDR3 spans 13 amino acids. Germline CDR1 and CDR2: MGHRA and YSYEKL. Trimming pared 1 base from V and 6 bases from J, leaving 10 bases between. The CDR3 DNA is TGCGCCAGCAGCCAAGGGGGGTGGGGCGAGCAGTACTTC. It codes for CASSQGGWGEQYF.

This chain uses TRBV7-9 with TRBJ1-1; tentatively, D is TRBD1 (6 bases). Germline V CDR1 and CDR2: SEHNR, FQNEAQ (reference sequence). CDR3 length: 14 residues. V gave up 5 bases and J gave up 5 bases, with 15 bases separating them. The CDR3 nucleotides are TGTGCCAGCAGCCCTAAGAGGGGGAATACTGAAGCTTTCTTT. Protein product: CASSPKRGNTEAFF.

This chain connects TRBV7-6 to TRBJ1-1; D is ambiguous. Germline assignment: CDR1 SGHVS and CDR2 FNYEAQ. The CDR3 consists of 15 residues. V lost 5 bases, J lost 3 bases, and 16 bases lay in between. The CDR3 nucleotides read TGTGCCAGCAGCCCGCGCCCGAGGGAGGACACTGAAGCTTTCTTT. Translation gives CASSPRPREDTEAFF.

CDR3 residues: CASSFAVGYTF. In nucleotides, the CDR3 is TGTGCCAGCAGTTTCGCGGTAGGCTACACCTTC. V usage is TRBV12-3 or TRBV12-4 and J usage is TRBJ1-2; D is uncertain. This CDR3 is built from 11 residues. V was trimmed by 3 bases and J by 8 bases, leaving 7 bases between them.

This chain links TRBV27 with TRBJ2-3, with TRBD2 matching 8 bases. This CDR3 region has 17 residues. The V segment lost 3 bases and the J segment 3 bases; nucleotides outside the gene matches: 11. Germline V gene lookup returns CDR1 MNHEY and CDR2 SMNVEV (reference sequence). CDR3 DNA: TGTGCCAGCAGTTTGGGCTATACTAGCGGTGCGACAGATACGCAGTATTTT. Translation: CASSLGYTSGATDTQYF.

This clonotype occurred a few times. The V and J genes are TRBV25-1 and TRBJ1-2; TRBD1 aligns across 7 bases. This CDR3 spans 13 amino acids. J gave up 4 bases and V 6 bases, and 5 bases lay outside the gene matches. CDR1 is MGHDK, CDR2 SYGVNS, per germline. The CDR3 spells CASRRDSTYGYTF. CDR3 DNA: TGTGCCAGCAGGAGGGACAGTACCTATGGCTACACCTTC.

The V and J genes are TRBV2 and TRBJ1-1; D uncertain. CDR3 length equals 14 residues. Per germline, CDR1 SNHLY and CDR2 FYNNEI. V lost 11 bases and J 2 bases, leaving 18 bases between the germline ends. The DNA for the CDR3 is TGTGCCCCTCTCGGATGGAGGCGAAACACTGAAGCTTTCTTT. Translating gives CAPLGWRRNTEAFF.

The chain links TRBV6-6 to TRBJ1-2, with a weak D call TRBD1 (5 bases). Trimming shortened V by 7 bases and J by 4 bases, and 16 bases separated the two germline ends. This CDR3 is built from 14 residues. Germline V gene lookup returns CDR1 MNHNY and CDR2 SVGAGI (reference sequence). The CDR3 spells CASTWPGRSYGYTF. CDR3 DNA: TGTGCCAGCACCTGGCCGGGACGGTCCTATGGCTACACCTTC.

A few counts support this clonotype. The chain links TRBV20-1 to TRBJ1-2, with 7 bases fitting TRBD1. Per germline, CDR1 DFQATT and CDR2 SNEGSKA (reference sequence). V dropped 6 bases and J dropped 10; count of bases not matched to a gene: 14. The CDR3 sequence is 13 residues long. The CDR3 DNA reads TGCAGTGCCAGACAGGGTCTGTTGATCGACTACACCTTC. Its protein product is CSARQGLLIDYTF.

This clonotype was found once. V usage is TRBV11-2 and J usage is TRBJ2-1; 12 bases line up with TRBD2. Germline V CDR1 and CDR2: SGHAT, FQNNGV. The CDR3 loop spans 15 amino acids. The trim removed 5 bases at V and 9 bases at J, leaving 8 bases unmatched. In nucleotides, the CDR3 is TGTGCCAGCAGCCTAACTAGCGGGGGGCTAGGTGAGCAGTTCTTC. Its protein is CASSLTSGGLGEQFF. Drawing the rest from reference TRBV11-2 and TRBJ2-1, the complete variable domain is EAGVAQSPRYKIIEKRQSVAFWCNPISGHATLYWYQQILGQGPKLLIQFQNNGVVDDSQLPKDRFSAERLKGVDSTLKIQPAKLEDSAVYLCASSLTSGGLGEQFFGPGTRLTVL.

The chain couples TRBV28 to TRBJ1-1; TRBD1 aligns across 11 bases. CDR3 length: 18 residues. The germline CDR1 and CDR2 sequences are MDHEN and SYDVKM. V trimming: 4 bases; J trimming: 0 bases; junction bases outside the gene matches: 10. The CDR3 sequence is CASSSQDRGHLMNTEAFF. Written as DNA, the CDR3 is TGTGCCAGCAGTTCCCAGGACAGGGGGCACCTCATGAACACTGAAGCTTTCTTT.

The chain has TRBV12-3 or TRBV12-4 and TRBJ2-5, with a tentative D call TRBD1 (6 bases). This CDR3 comprises 13 residues. V dropped 7 bases and J dropped 11 bases, with 20 bases sitting between them. CDR3 coding DNA: TGTGCCAGCACCCCGACAGGACACAATGAGCAGTACTTC. It codes for CASTPTGHNEQYF.

V and J are TRBV4-1 and TRBJ2-3; 10 bases map to TRBD2. V shed 2 bases and J 0 bases; nucleotides not matched to a gene: 8. This CDR3 spans 18 amino acids. Germline CDR1 and CDR2: MGHRA and YSYEKL. DNA of the CDR3: TGCGCCAGCAGCCAACTCCTAGTAGCGGGGGGTAGCACAGATACGCAGTATTTT. Translation: CASSQLLVAGGSTDTQYF.

This clonotype was detected a few times. The chain is built from TRBV4-2 and TRBJ2-2; D unresolved. This CDR3 region has 14 residues. Between the trimmed V and J ends, which lost 1 base and 1 base, there was a span of 4 bases. Germline V gene sequence: CDR1 LGHNA, CDR2 YNFKEQ. The CDR3: CASSQGENTGELFF. Here the CDR3 DNA reads TGTGCCAGCAGCCAAGGGGAGAACACCGGGGAGCTGTTTTTT.

This clonotype was recorded a few times. The CDR3, as DNA: TGCGCCAGCAGCTTCAGCATAAACGATGAGCAGTTCTTC. Translated: CASSFSINDEQFF. The genes are TRBV5-1 and TRBJ2-1; no definite D call. CDR1 is SGHRS and CDR2 is YFSETQ in the germline V gene. The CDR3 is 13 amino acids. V lost 2 bases to trimming and J lost 8 bases, with 11 bases between them.

The rearrangement links TRBV27 to TRBJ1-1; TRBD1 matches 7 bases. Trimming took 2 bases from V and 8 from J; bases not matched to a gene: 5. This CDR3 region has 13 residues. Germline V gene lookup returns CDR1 MNHEY and CDR2 SMNVEV (reference sequence). CDR3 sequence (DNA): TGTGCCAGCAGTTTACAATGGGGACAGGAAGCTTTCTTT. It yields the protein CASSLQWGQEAFF.

The chain joins TRBV30 to TRBJ1-1; D gene uncertain. Between the trimmed V and J ends, which lost 0 bases and 6 bases, there was a span of 11 bases. In germline, CDR1 is GTSNPN, CDR2 SVGIG (reference sequence). The CDR3 is 13 residues long. The CDR3 nucleotides are TGTGCCTGGAGTGTACTCACTACCCCTGAAGCTTTCTTT. Its protein product is CAWSVLTTPEAFF.

To note about this clonotype: With a much larger clone just one base away, this may be a read error. V and J are TRBV5-1 and TRBJ2-7, with D possibly TRBD1 on 6 matching bases. Between the trimmed V and J ends, which lost 5 bases and 6 bases, there was a span of 15 bases. This CDR3 region has 13 residues. Germline V gene lookup returns CDR1 SGHRS and CDR2 YFSETQ. CDR3 sequence reads: CASSEGIGGEQYF. The CDR3 region has the DNA TGCGCCAGCAGTGAGGGGATAGGGGGCGAGCAGTACTTC. The full variable domain, rest sourced from reference TRBV5-1 and TRBJ2-7, is KAGVTQTPRYLIKTRGQQVTLSCSPISGHRSVSWYQQTPGQGLQFLFEYFSETQRNKGNFPGRFSGRQFSNSRSEMNVSTLELGDSALYLCASSEGIGGEQYFGPGTRLTVT.

The sample holds a few counts of this clonotype. This sequence joins TRBV6-6 and TRBJ2-7, with D unresolved. This CDR3 contains 14 residues. Trimming took off 2 bases at V and 6 bases at J, with 14 bases between the two ends. CDR1 and CDR2 (germline): MNHNY, SVGAGI (reference sequence). CDR3 in amino acids: CASSYSRVTREQYF. Written as DNA, the CDR3 is TGTGCCAGCAGTTACAGTAGGGTAACTCGCGAGCAGTACTTC.

This chain joins TRBV11-2 and TRBJ1-1; D not certain. The CDR3 extends over 14 amino acids. Germline CDR1 and CDR2: SGHAT and FQNNGV. The V end lost 1 base, the J end lost 5 bases, and 11 bases lay between the germline ends. The CDR3 sequence: CASSLGGLVTEAFF. CDR3 bases: TGTGCCAGCAGCTTAGGAGGGCTAGTAACTGAAGCTTTCTTT.